This T cell receptor (beta chain) emerged from a study of glioma-infiltrating T cells after dendritic cell vaccination. Across the study: Dendritic cell vaccination trial patients had either newly diagnosed or recurrent glioblastoma. Between the early 2000s and the early 2010s, patients got autologous tumor lysate-pulsed dendritic cell vaccines.

Here immunoSEQ multiplex PCR was the method, and the copy in TCRdb shows in-frame clones only, minus some. Here the sample spans roughly 51,000 clones, 85% being singletons. In regard to this clone: Its antigen is undetermined.

Study-wide results and limits: TCR clonality showed no direct relationship with survival.

This material consisted of blood, taken before dendritic cell vaccination. This TCR derives from a human donor with glioblastoma.

As DNA, the CDR3 is TGCGCCAGCAGCCAAGATGGCAGGGGATTAATGGCCGTGAACACTGAAGCTTTCTTT. Its protein product is CASSQDGRGLMAVNTEAFF. The chain combines TRBV4-3 with TRBJ1-1, with D possibly matching TRBD1 (6 bases). V was shortened by 0 bases and J by 0 bases, with 20 bases between the two germline ends. Germline-derived CDR1 and CDR2 are LGHNA and YSLEER. This CDR3 has 19 amino acids.